Following are 2 T cell receptor beta chains from one sample sequenced in a study of blood T cell repertoires in COVID-19. The repertoire was sequenced with immunoSEQ multiplex PCR; TCRdb's copy has only in-frame clones and lacks some. In the table there are fewer than 150,000 clones, roughly 80% of which are singletons. The sequencing sample was made of peripheral blood. The origin of the receptors is a man between 65 and 85 years old with acute or convalescent COVID-19.

The table lists this clone with a few counts. Other DNA variants within this sample encode the same CDR3. The V and J genes are TRBV5-1 and TRBJ1-1; D ambiguous. V dropped 0 bases and J dropped 2 bases, with 8 bases sitting between them. Germline assignment: CDR1 SGHRS and CDR2 YFSETQ. This CDR3 has 14 amino acids. The CDR3, as DNA: TGCGCCAGCAGCTTGGGAACTGGTAACACTGAAGCTTTCTTT. Encoded protein: CASSLGTGNTEAFF. Filled out from reference TRBV5-1 and TRBJ1-1, the complete variable domain reads KAGVTQTPRYLIKTRGQQVTLSCSPISGHRSVSWYQQTPGQGLQFLFEYFSETQRNKGNFPGRFSGRQFSNSRSEMNVSTLELGDSALYLCASSLGTGNTEAFFGQGTRLTVV.

The chain carries TRBV9 and TRBJ2-1; 12 bases are shared with TRBD2. Trimming cost V 3 bases and J 8 bases; bases outside gene matches: 9. The CDR3 contains 16 residues. Germline lookup yields CDR1 SGDLS and CDR2 YYNGEE. This CDR3 reads CASSARLAGGLDEQFF. The CDR3, as DNA: TGTGCCAGCAGCGCACGGCTAGCGGGGGGGCTCGATGAGCAGTTCTTC.